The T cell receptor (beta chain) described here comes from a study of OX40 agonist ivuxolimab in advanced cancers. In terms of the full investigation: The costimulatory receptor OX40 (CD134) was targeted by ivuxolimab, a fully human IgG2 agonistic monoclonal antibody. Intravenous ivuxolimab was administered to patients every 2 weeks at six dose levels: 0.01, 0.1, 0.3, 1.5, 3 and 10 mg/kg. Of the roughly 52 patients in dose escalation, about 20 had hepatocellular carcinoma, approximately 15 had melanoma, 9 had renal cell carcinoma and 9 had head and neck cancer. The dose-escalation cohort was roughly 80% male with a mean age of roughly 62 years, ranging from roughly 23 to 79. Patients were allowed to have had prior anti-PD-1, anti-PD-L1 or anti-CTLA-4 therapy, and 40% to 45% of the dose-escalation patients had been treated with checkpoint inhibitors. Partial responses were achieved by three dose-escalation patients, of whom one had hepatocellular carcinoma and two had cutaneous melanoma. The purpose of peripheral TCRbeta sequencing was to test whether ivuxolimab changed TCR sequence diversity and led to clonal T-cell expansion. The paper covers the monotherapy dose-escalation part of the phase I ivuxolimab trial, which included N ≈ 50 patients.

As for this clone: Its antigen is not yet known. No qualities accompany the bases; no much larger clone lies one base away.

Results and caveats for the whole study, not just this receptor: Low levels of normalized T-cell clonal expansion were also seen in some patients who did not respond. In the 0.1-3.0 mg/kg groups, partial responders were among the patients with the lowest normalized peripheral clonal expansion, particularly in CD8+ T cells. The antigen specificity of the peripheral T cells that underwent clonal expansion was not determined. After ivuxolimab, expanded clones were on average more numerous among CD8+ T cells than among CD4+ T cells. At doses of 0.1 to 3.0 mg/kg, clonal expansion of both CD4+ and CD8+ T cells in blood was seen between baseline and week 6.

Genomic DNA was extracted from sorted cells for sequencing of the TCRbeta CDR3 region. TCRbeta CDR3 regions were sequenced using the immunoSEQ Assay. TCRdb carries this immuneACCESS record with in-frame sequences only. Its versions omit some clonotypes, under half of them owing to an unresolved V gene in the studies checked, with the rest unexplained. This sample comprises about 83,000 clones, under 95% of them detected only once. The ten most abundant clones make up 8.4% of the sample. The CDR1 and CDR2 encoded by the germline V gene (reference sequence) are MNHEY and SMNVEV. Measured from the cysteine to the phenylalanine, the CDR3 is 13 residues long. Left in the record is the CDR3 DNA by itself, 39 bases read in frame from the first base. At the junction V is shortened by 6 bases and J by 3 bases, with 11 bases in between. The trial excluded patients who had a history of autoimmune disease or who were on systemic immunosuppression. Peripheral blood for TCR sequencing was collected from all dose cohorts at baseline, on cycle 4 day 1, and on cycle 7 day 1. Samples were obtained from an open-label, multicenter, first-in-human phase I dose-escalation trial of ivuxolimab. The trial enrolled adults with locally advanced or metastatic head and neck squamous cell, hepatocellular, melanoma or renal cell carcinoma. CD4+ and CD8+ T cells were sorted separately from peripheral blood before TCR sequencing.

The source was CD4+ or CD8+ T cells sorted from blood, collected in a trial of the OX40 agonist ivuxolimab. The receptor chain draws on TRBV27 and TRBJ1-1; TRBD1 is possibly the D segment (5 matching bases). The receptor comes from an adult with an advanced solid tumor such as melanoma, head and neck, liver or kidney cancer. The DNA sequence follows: TGTGCCAGCAGGACAGAGAGTTACACTGAAGCTTTCTTT. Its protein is CASRTESYTEAFF.